These 18 T cell receptor beta chains were sequenced from one sample in a study of cytomegalovirus exposure and HLA in healthy donors (dated by TCRdb to 2017 to 2019). Library generation was performed with the immunoSEQ multiplex PCR assay. For the multiplex PCR, a mixture combining 60 forward primers for TCR Vbeta segments and 13 reverse primers for TCR Jbeta segments was used. This immuneACCESS table, as held by TCRdb, lists in-frame sequences with V and J called but not all clones. Of the missing ones, under half trace to an unresolved V gene in checked studies; the others have no known cause. Across this sample there are approximately 110,000 clones, with around 85% seen only once. Of the sample, around 6.9% is held by the ten largest clones. Sequenced input: PBMCs. The receptor source for this set is a man aged 25 to 40 in good health and CMV-seropositive.

This sequence joins TRBV4-1 and TRBJ1-2, with D maybe TRBD1 (5 bases). The V and J ends lost 4 bases and 5 bases respectively, with 11 bases between them. Per germline, CDR1 MGHRA and CDR2 YSYEKL. The CDR3 contains 13 residues. CDR3 DNA sequence: TGCGCCAGCAGCCCTCAGGGTGGGTATGGCTACACCTTC. It is translated as CASSPQGGYGYTF.

With respect to this clone: Other nucleotide sequences from this sample produce the same CDR3. The chain has TRBV9 and TRBJ2-1; TRBD2 agrees at 8 bases. This CDR3 comprises 15 residues. Germline CDR1 and CDR2: SGDLS and YYNGEE. Trimming at V came to 0 bases and at J to 4 bases, leaving 3 bases not matched to a gene. The CDR3 loop is CASSVVGGGYNEQFF. In DNA form, the CDR3 reads TGTGCCAGCAGCGTAGTCGGCGGGGGGTACAATGAGCAGTTCTTC. The full variable domain, in which reference TRBV9 and TRBJ2-1 provide the parts outside the CDR3, is DSGVTQTPKHLITATGQRVTLRCSPRSGDLSVYWYQQSLDQGLQFLIQYYNGEERAKGNILERFSAQQFPDLHSELNLSSLELGDSALYFCASSVVGGGYNEQFFGPGTRLTVL.

V is TRBV19 and J is TRBJ2-7; the match to TRBD1 covers 9 bases. Trimming took 6 bases from V and 1 from J; bases not matched to a gene: 4. Germline V gene sequence: CDR1 LNHDA, CDR2 SQIVND (reference sequence). The CDR3 extends over 14 amino acids. CDR3 protein: CASRPGQGSYEQYF. CDR3 bases: TGTGCCAGTAGGCCTGGACAGGGGTCCTACGAGCAGTACTTC.

The CDR3 loop reads CASRRGGARREKLFF. DNA for the CDR3: TGTGCCAGCAGACGAGGGGGCGCACGTAGAGAAAAACTGTTTTTT. The chain combines TRBV6-5 with TRBJ1-4; 7 nucleotides agree with TRBD1. This CDR3 is built from 15 residues. Germline V gene data show CDR1 as MNHEY and CDR2 as SVGAGI. J gave up 8 bases and V 6 bases, and 12 bases lay outside the gene matches.

This rearrangement joins TRBV5-1 to TRBJ2-7; 9 bases fit TRBD1. With V trimmed by 0 bases and J by 3 bases, 7 bases remained unmatched. The CDR3 has 16 residues. Per the germline V gene, CDR1 is SGHRS and CDR2 is YFSETQ. This CDR3 reads CASSLGEVDRGYEQYF. The CDR3 DNA follows: TGCGCCAGCAGCTTGGGAGAGGTGGACAGGGGCTACGAGCAGTACTTC.

This chain joins TRBV5-1 and TRBJ2-1; 7 nucleotides match TRBD2. This CDR3 is built from 15 residues. Germline values: CDR1 SGHRS, CDR2 YFSETQ. V lost 5 bases, J lost 6 bases, and 11 bases stayed unmatched. CDR3 amino acids: CASSGGEGRSNEQFF. CDR3 DNA sequence: TGCGCCAGCAGTGGGGGGGAGGGGCGCTCCAATGAGCAGTTCTTC.

The rearrangement links TRBV5-1 to TRBJ1-2, with D unclear. Germline CDR1 is SGHRS and CDR2 is YFSETQ. V shed 3 bases and J shed 3 bases, with 9 bases lying between them. CDR3 length: 13 amino acids. In DNA, the CDR3 is TGCGCCAGCAGCTCCCGTCCTGACTATGGCTACACCTTC. Protein: CASSSRPDYGYTF.

This clone was seen more than once but under ten times. V usage is TRBV4-1 and J usage is TRBJ1-4; maybe TRBD1 (6 bases). V lost 0 bases and J 6 bases, leaving 14 bases between the germline ends. The V gene's germline CDR1 is MGHRA and CDR2 YSYEKL. This CDR3 comprises 16 residues. The CDR3 is CASSQDRGNRDEKLFF. The CDR3 DNA is TGCGCCAGCAGCCAAGATCGCGGAAACAGGGATGAAAAACTGTTTTTT.

The chain recombines TRBV30 with TRBJ1-6, with TRBD1 matching 12 bases. Trimming removed 3 bases from V and 14 bases from J; junction bases left unmatched: 8. CDR3 length equals 14 residues. CDR1 and CDR2 (germline): GTSNPN, SVGIG (reference sequence). In DNA form, the CDR3 reads TGTGCCTGGAGGCCTTGGGACAGGGGGCAAACCCTCCACTTT. Its translation: CAWRPWDRGQTLHF. The full variable domain, in which reference TRBV30 and TRBJ1-6 provide the parts outside the CDR3, is SQTIHQWPATLVQPVGSPLSLECTVEGTSNPNLYWYRQAAGRGLQLLFYSVGIGQISSEVPQNLSASRPQDRQFILSSKKLLLSDSGFYLCAWRPWDRGQTLHFGNGTRLTVT.

This clone was seen once. The rearrangement links TRBV30 to TRBJ1-5, with D unclear. Looked up from germline, CDR1 is GTSNPN and CDR2 is SVGIG (reference sequence). The CDR3 is 14 amino acids. Trimming cost V 3 bases and J 5 bases, with 14 bases left between them. The CDR3 is CAWSLLLGDQPQHF. The CDR3 nucleotides are TGTGCCTGGAGCTTACTTCTGGGCGATCAGCCCCAGCATTTT.

This clone was counted between two and nine times. The chain carries TRBV5-6 and TRBJ2-3, with a possible D match to TRBD2 (5 bases). This CDR3 comprises 16 residues. Germline V gives CDR1 SGHDT, CDR2 YYEEEE. V gave up 0 bases and J gave up 0 bases, with 11 bases separating them. Here the CDR3 reads CASSLAAGPSTDTQYF. The CDR3, as DNA: TGTGCCAGCAGCTTGGCGGCGGGCCCAAGCACAGATACGCAGTATTTT.

This clone was seen a few times. This chain uses TRBV7-2 with TRBJ2-1; 15 positions agree with TRBD2. Germline CDR1 and CDR2: SGHTA and FQGNSA. This CDR3 comprises 15 residues. The V and J ends lost 5 bases and 9 bases, in that order; junction bases with no gene match: 5. The CDR3 reads CASSGTSGGWGEQFF. DNA for the CDR3: TGTGCCAGCAGCGGGACTAGCGGGGGGTGGGGTGAGCAGTTCTTC.

This clone has more than one count but fewer than ten. J is TRBJ1-5 and V is TRBV19, with TRBD1 matching over 7 bases. Trimming removed 6 bases from V and 0 bases from J; junction bases left unmatched: 14. The germline V gene has CDR1 LNHDA and CDR2 SQIVND (reference sequence). This CDR3 has 18 residues. CDR3 nucleotide sequence: TGTGCCAGTAGGCCGCTTTCCCCCAGGGGGAATAGCAATCAGCCCCAGCATTTT. Protein product: CASRPLSPRGNSNQPQHF.

The gene calls are TRBV28 and TRBJ1-2, with 7 bases that match TRBD1. CDR3 length equals 13 residues. Per germline, CDR1 MDHEN and CDR2 SYDVKM. The junction had 7 bases not matched to a gene; V was cut back by 8 bases and J by 4 bases. The CDR3 sequence is CASAGQGGYGYTF. In DNA, the CDR3 is TGTGCCAGCGCGGGGCAGGGGGGCTATGGCTACACCTTC.

The chain couples TRBV2 to TRBJ1-6; 9 bases agree with TRBD1. CDR3 length: 13 amino acids. CDR1 is SNHLY, CDR2 FYNNEI, per germline. With V trimmed by 9 bases and J by 7 bases, 4 bases remained unmatched. In DNA, the CDR3 is TGTGCCAGAAACAGGGGGCCGAATTCACCCCTCCACTTT. Amino acids: CARNRGPNSPLHF. The complete variable domain, with remaining parts taken from reference TRBV2 and TRBJ1-6, reads EPEVTQTPSHQVTQMGQEVILRCVPISNHLYFYWYRQILGQKVEFLVSFYNNEISEKSEIFDDQFSVERPDGSNFTLKIRSTKLEDSAMYFCARNRGPNSPLHFGNGTRLTVT.

This sequence joins TRBV7-9 and TRBJ1-1, with D possibly being TRBD1 (6 bases). V lost 6 bases and J 0 bases, leaving 11 bases between the germline ends. Germline V gene lookup returns CDR1 SEHNR and CDR2 FQNEAQ (reference sequence). CDR3 length: 14 residues. CDR3 sequence: CASRKTGVNTEAFF. DNA for the CDR3: TGTGCCAGCAGGAAGACAGGTGTGAACACTGAAGCTTTCTTT.

This chain joins TRBV21-1 and TRBJ2-7; the table's D call of TRBD1 was not tested on the DNA. TRBV21-1 is tagged as a pseudogene. The CDR3 totals 14 residues. The chain's CDR3 is CASSKGADIYEQYF. CDR3 bases: TGTGCCAGCAGCAAAGGGGCGGACATCTACGAGCAGTACTTC.

The V gene is TRBV5-1, the J gene TRBJ2-1, with D possibly matching TRBD1 (5 bases). With 2 bases removed from V and 5 bases from J, the gap between germline ends came to 14 bases. Germline V gene lookup returns CDR1 SGHRS and CDR2 YFSETQ. The CDR3 covers 15 residues. CDR3 sequence reads: CASSFQGKENNEQFF. The CDR3 DNA sequence: TGCGCCAGCAGCTTCCAGGGTAAAGAGAACAATGAGCAGTTCTTC.